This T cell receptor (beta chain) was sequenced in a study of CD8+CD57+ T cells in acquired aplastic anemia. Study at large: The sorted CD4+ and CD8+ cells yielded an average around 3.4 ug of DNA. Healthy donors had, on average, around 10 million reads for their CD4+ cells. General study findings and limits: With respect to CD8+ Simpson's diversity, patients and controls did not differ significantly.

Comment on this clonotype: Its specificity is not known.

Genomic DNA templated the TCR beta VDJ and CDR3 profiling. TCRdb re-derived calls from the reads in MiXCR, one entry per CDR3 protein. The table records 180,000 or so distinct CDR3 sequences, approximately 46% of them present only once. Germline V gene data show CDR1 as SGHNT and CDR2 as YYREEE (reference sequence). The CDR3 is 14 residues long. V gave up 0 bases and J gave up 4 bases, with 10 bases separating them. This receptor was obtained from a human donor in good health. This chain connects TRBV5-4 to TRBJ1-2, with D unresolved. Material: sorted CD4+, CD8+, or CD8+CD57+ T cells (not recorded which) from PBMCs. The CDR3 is CASSLDSSLYGYTF. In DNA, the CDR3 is TGTGCCAGCAGCTTGGACAGTTCCCTCTATGGCTACACCTTC.